This TCR beta chain was captured by sequencing in a study of cytomegalovirus exposure and HLA in healthy donors. Study results and caveats: Serostatus for CMV was the only available immune exposure information. A missense variant in DCLRE1C was later tied to TCR beta V- and J-gene trimming. A later analysis showed that HLA-associated TCR beta chains had undergone more clonal expansion than equally common others.

Regarding this clone: Its antigen is currently unknown.

Germline lookup yields CDR1 SGHRS and CDR2 YFSETQ. This CDR3 is 17 amino acids long. V shed 4 bases, J shed 4 bases, and the junction held 6 bases outside the gene matches. Amplification used 60 Vbeta primers and 13 Jbeta primers. The method was immunoSEQ multiplex PCR; TCRdb's version includes in-frame clones alone and lacks a portion of them. The table lists about 91,000 clones, roughly nine tenths of them singletons. The receptor comes from a man aged 25-45 years in good health and CMV-seropositive. The rearrangement links TRBV5-1 to TRBJ2-1, with 15 bases that match TRBD2. Sample: PBMCs. The CDR3: CASSRGLAGGPYNEQFF. CDR3 nucleotides: TGCGCCAGCAGCAGAGGACTAGCGGGAGGGCCTTACAATGAGCAGTTCTTC.